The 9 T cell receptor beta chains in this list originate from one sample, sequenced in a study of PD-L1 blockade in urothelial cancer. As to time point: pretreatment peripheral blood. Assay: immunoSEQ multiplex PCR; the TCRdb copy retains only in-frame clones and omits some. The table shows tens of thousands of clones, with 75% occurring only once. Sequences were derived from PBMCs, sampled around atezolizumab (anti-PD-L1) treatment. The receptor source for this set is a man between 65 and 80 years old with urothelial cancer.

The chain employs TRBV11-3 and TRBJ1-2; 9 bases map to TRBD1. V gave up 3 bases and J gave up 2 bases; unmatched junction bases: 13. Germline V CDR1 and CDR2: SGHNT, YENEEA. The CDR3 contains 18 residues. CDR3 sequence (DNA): TGTGCCAGCAGCTTTGCACGACCGGGACAGGGACCGAACTATGGCTACACCTTC. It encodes CASSFARPGQGPNYGYTF.

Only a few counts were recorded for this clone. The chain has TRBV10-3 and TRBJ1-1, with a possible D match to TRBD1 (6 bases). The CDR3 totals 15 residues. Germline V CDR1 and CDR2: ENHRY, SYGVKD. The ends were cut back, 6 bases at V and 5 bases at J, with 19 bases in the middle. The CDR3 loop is CAIRQGSAGRTEAFF. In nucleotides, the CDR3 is TGTGCCATCAGGCAGGGGTCCGCCGGGAGGACTGAAGCTTTCTTT.

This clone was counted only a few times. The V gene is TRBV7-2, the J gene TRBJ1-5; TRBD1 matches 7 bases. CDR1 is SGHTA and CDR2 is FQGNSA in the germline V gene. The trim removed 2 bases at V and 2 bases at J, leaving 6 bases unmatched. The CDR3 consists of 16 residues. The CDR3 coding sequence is TGTGCCAGCAGCTTATGGGGTACAGGGGGCAATCAGCCCCAGCATTTT. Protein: CASSLWGTGGNQPQHF.

Written as DNA, the CDR3 is TGCGCCAGCAGCTCCGGGAACCAGCGCACAGATACGCAGTATTTT. It yields the protein CASSSGNQRTDTQYF. J is TRBJ2-3 and V is TRBV5-1, with D possibly TRBD2 on 5 matching bases. Germline V gene sequence: CDR1 SGHRS, CDR2 YFSETQ. Trimming took 3 bases from V and 1 from J, leaving 12 bases between them. The CDR3 has 15 amino acids.

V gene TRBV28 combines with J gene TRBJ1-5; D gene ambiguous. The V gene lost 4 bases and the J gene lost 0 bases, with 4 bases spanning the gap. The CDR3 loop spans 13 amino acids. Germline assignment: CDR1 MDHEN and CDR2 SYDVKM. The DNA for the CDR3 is TGTGCCAGCAGTTACTATAGCAATCAGCCCCAGCATTTT. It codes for CASSYYSNQPQHF.

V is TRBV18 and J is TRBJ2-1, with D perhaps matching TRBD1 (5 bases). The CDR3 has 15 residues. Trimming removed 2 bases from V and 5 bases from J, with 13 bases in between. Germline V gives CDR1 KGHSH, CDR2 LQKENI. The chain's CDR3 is CASSPSAGLHNEQFF. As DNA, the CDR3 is TGTGCCAGCTCACCAAGTGCAGGGCTGCACAATGAGCAGTTCTTC.

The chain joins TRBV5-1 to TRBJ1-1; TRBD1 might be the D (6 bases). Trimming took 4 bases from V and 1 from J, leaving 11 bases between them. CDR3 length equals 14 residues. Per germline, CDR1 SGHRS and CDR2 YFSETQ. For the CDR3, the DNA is TGCGCCAGCAGCCCAACCAGGGGGAACACTGAAGCTTTCTTT. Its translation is CASSPTRGNTEAFF.

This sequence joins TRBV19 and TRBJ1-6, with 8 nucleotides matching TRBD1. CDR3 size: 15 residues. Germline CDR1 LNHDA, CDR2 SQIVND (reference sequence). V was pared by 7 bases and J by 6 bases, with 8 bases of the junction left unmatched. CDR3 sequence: CASTPRTGTNSPLHF. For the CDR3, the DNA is TGTGCCAGTACCCCCCGGACAGGGACTAATTCACCCCTCCACTTT.

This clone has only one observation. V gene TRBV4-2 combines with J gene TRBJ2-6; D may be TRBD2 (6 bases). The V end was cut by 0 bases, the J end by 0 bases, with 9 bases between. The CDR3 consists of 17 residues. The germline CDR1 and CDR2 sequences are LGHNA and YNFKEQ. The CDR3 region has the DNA TGTGCCAGCAGCCAAGATTGGAGGGGCTCTGGGGCCAACGTCCTGACTTTC. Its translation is CASSQDWRGSGANVLTF.